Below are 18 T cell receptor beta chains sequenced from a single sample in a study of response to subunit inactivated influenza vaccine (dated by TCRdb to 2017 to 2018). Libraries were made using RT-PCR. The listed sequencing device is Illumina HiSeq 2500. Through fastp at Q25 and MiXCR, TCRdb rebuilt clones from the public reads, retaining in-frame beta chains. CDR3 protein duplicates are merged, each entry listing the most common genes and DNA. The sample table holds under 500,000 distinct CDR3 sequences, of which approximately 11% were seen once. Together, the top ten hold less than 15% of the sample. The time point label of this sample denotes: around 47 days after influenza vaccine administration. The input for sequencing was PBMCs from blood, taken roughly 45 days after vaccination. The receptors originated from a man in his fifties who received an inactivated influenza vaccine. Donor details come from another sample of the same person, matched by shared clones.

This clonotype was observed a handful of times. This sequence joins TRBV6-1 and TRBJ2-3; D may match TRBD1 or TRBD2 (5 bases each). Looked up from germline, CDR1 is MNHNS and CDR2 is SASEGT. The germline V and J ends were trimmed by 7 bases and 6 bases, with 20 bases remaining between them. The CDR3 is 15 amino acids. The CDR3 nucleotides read TGTGCCAGCATCGGCCGGGACCCGACCTCGGATACGCAGTATTTT. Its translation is CASIGRDPTSDTQYF.

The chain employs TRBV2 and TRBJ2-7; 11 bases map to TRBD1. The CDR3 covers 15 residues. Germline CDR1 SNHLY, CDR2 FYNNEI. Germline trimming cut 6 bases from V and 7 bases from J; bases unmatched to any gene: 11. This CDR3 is CASRDGQGAMGEQYF. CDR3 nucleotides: TGTGCCAGCAGGGACGGACAGGGGGCAATGGGAGAGCAGTACTTC.

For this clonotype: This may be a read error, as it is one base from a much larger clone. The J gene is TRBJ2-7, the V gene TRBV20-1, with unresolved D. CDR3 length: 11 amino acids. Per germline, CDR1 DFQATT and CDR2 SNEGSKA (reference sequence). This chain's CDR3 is CGARVAERQYF. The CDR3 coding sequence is TGCGGTGCTAGAGTGGCGGAGCGGCAGTACTTC.

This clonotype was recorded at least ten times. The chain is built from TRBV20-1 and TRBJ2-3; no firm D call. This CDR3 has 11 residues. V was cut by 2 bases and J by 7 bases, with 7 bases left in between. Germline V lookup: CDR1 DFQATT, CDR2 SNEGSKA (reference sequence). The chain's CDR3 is CSARLDNTQYF. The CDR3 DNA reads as TGCAGTGCTAGACTTGACAATACGCAGTATTTT.

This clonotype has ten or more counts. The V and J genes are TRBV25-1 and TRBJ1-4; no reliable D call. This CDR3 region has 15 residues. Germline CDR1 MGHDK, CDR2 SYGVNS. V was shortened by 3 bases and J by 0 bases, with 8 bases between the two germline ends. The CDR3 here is CASSDRGATNEKLFF. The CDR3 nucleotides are TGTGCCAGCAGTGATCGAGGTGCAACTAATGAAAAACTGTTTTTT.

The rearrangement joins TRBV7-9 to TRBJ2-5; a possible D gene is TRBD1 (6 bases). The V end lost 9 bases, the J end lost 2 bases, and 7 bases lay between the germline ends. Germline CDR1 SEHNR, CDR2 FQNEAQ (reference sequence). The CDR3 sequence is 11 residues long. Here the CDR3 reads CARQGQETQYF. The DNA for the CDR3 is TGTGCCAGACAGGGACAAGAGACCCAGTACTTC. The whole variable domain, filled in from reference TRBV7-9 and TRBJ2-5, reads DTGVSQNPRHKITKRGQNVTFRCDPISEHNRLYWYRQTLGQGPEFLTYFQNEAQLEKSRLLSDRFSAERPKGSFSTLEIQRTEQGDSAMYLCARQGQETQYFGPGTRLLVL.

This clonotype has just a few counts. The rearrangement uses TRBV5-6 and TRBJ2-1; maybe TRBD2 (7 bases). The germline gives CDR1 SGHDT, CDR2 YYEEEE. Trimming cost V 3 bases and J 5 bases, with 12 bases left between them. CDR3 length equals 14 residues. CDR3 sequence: CASSSRGGHNEQFF. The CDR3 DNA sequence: TGTGCCAGCAGCTCGAGGGGGGGCCACAATGAGCAGTTCTTC.

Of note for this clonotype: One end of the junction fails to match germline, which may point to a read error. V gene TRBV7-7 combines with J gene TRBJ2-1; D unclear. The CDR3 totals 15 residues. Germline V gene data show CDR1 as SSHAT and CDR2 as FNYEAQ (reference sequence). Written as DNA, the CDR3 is TGTGCTAGCAGCTTATCGGTAGGCTCCTACAATGAGCAGTTCTTC. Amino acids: CASSLSVGSYNEQFF.

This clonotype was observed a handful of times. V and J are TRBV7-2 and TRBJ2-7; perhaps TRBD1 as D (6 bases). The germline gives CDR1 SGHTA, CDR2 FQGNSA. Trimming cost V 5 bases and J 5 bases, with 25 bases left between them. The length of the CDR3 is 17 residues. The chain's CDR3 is CASSPNIAGAGSHEQYF. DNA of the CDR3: TGTGCCAGCAGCCCTAATATAGCAGGGGCAGGGTCCCACGAGCAGTACTTC.

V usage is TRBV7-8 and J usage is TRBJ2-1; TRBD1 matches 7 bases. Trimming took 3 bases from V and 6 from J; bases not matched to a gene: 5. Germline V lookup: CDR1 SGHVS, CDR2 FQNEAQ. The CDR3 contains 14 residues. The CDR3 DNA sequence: TGTGCCAGCAGCTTCCCGGGACAGCGCAATGAGCAGTTCTTC. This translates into CASSFPGQRNEQFF.

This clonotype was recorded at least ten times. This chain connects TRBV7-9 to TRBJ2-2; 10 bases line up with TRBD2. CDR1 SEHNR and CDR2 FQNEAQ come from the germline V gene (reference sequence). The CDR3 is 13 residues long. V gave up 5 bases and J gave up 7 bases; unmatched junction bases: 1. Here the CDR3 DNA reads TGTGCCAGCAGCACTAGCGGGGTCGGGGAGCTGTTTTTT. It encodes CASSTSGVGELFF.

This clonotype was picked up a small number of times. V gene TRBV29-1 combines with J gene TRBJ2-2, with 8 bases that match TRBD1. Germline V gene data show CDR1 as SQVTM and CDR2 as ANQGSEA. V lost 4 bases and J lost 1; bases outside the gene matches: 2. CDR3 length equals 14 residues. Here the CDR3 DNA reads TGCAGCGTTGCTGGGACAGGGAACACCGGGGAGCTGTTTTTT. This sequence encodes CSVAGTGNTGELFF.

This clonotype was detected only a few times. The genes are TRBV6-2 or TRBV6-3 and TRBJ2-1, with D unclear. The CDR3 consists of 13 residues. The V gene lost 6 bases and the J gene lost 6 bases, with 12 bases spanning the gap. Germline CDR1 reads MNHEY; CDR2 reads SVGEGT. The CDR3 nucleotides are TGTGCCAGCAGACGACTGGGCGGCAATGAGCAGTTCTTC. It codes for CASRRLGGNEQFF.

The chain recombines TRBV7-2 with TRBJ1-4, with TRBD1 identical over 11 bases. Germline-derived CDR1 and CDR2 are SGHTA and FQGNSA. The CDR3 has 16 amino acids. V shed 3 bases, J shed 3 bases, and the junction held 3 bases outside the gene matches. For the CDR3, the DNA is TGTGCCAGCAGCTTTGGACAGGGGGCAGCTAATGAAAAACTGTTTTTT. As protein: CASSFGQGAANEKLFF.

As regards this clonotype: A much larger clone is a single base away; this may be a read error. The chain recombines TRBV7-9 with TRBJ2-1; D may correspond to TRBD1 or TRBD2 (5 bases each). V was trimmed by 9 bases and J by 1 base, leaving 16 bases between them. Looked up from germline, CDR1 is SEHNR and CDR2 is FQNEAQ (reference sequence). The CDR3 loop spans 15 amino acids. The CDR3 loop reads CARSPRDRSYNEQFF. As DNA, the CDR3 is TGTGCCAGAAGCCCTAGGGACCGATCCTACAATGAGCAGTTCTTC.

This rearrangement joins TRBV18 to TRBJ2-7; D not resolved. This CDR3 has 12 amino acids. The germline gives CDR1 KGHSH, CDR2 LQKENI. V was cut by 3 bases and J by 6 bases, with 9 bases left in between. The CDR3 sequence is CASSPGLTEQYF. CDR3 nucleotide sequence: TGTGCCAGCTCACCCGGCCTCACCGAGCAGTACTTC.

In nucleotides, the CDR3 is TGTGCCAGCAGCGGGCTCAGGGGTAACTATGGCTACACCTTC. The encoded protein is CASSGLRGNYGYTF. The chain combines TRBV3-1 with TRBJ1-2, with D perhaps TRBD1 (6 bases). This CDR3 spans 14 amino acids. V lost 5 bases and J lost 1, with 11 bases in between. CDR1 is LGHDT, CDR2 YNNKEL, per germline (reference sequence).

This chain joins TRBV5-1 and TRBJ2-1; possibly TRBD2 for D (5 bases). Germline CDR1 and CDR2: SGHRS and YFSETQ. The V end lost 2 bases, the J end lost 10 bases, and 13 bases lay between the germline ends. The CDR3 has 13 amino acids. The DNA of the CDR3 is TGCGCCAGCAGCTTAGGGAGAACCATCGAGCAGTTCTTC. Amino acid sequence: CASSLGRTIEQFF. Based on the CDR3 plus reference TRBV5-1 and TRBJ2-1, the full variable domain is KAGVTQTPRYLIKTRGQQVTLSCSPISGHRSVSWYQQTPGQGLQFLFEYFSETQRNKGNFPGRFSGRQFSNSRSEMNVSTLELGDSALYLCASSLGRTIEQFFGPGTRLTVL.